This T cell receptor beta chain appears in the sequencing data of a study of tumor-infiltrating lymphocytes in glioblastoma multiforme. Multiple V-beta primers and a C-beta primer amplified TCRB from RNA. TCRdb ran MiXCR on the multiplex PCR reads and lists one entry per CDR3 protein. The sample includes 9,900 or so distinct CDR3 sequences, about three quarters of them seen just once. This clonotype originated in a male donor with glioblastoma. Sequencing input: brain tumor tissue.

In DNA form, the CDR3 reads TGCAGCGCAACTTTGGACATTAACGGGGAGCTGTTTTTT. Translation: CSATLDINGELFF. The rearrangement joins TRBV29-1 to TRBJ2-2, with a tentative D call TRBD1 (5 bases). The CDR3 is made up of 13 amino acids. CDR1 is SQVTM and CDR2 is ANQGSEA in the germline V gene. V lost 7 bases and J lost 7, with 16 bases in between.